What follows are 21 T cell receptor beta chains derived from one specimen sequenced in a study of T cell changes during pregnancy in multiple sclerosis. Clones were sequenced by immunoSEQ multiplex PCR, and TCRdb holds only the in-frame ones, with some missing. The data show roughly 57,000 clones, about 90% seen once. The material was CD4+ T cells from peripheral blood mononuclear cells, obtained after pregnancy. Every receptor here comes from a female donor with multiple sclerosis, enrolled in a pregnancy study.

This clone was observed once. The J gene is TRBJ1-5, the V gene TRBV19; a weak D match, TRBD1 (6 bases). CDR1 LNHDA and CDR2 SQIVND come from the germline V gene (reference sequence). CDR3 length: 16 amino acids. V dropped 1 base and J dropped 3 bases, with 13 bases sitting between them. The CDR3 region is CASSIGSDSYNQPQHF. The DNA of the CDR3 is TGTGCCAGTAGTATAGGGTCGGACAGCTACAATCAGCCCCAGCATTTT.

This clone has only one observation. J is TRBJ1-2 and V is TRBV2; tentative D call: TRBD1 (5 bases). Germline V gives CDR1 SNHLY, CDR2 FYNNEI. V shed 6 bases and J shed 8 bases, with 22 bases lying between them. This CDR3 comprises 15 residues. The CDR3: CASSWSAGEGGGYTF. CDR3 DNA sequence: TGTGCCAGCAGCTGGTCCGCGGGGGAAGGCGGAGGCTACACCTTC.

This sequence joins TRBV4-1 and TRBJ1-2; the D gene is possibly TRBD1 (6 bases). Germline CDR1 is MGHRA and CDR2 is YSYEKL. The CDR3 totals 18 residues. The V gene lost 1 base and the J gene lost 1 base, with 19 bases spanning the gap. The CDR3 spells CASSQAAGAGEINYGYTF. The CDR3 DNA is TGCGCCAGCAGCCAAGCCGCCGGGGCAGGGGAAATTAACTATGGCTACACCTTC.

The J gene is TRBJ1-2, the V gene TRBV19, with D perhaps matching TRBD1 (5 bases). The CDR3 runs 14 residues. Trimming left V 2 bases short and J 0 bases short, with 7 bases between. The germline CDR1 and CDR2 sequences are LNHDA and SQIVND (reference sequence). CDR3 nucleotides: TGTGCCAGTAGTATACAGGGCCCTAACTATGGCTACACCTTC. This codes for CASSIQGPNYGYTF.

The chain has TRBV5-1 and TRBJ2-5, with 8 bases aligning to TRBD2. CDR3 length equals 16 residues. Germline V gene data show CDR1 as SGHRS and CDR2 as YFSETQ. The ends lost 0 bases at V and 1 base at J; junction bases unmatched: 5. The CDR3 DNA reads TGCGCCAGCAGCTTGGCCCTAGCGGGCGTCCAAGAGACCCAGTACTTC. Translating it yields CASSLALAGVQETQYF. The whole variable domain, remainder taken from reference TRBV5-1 and TRBJ2-5, is KAGVTQTPRYLIKTRGQQVTLSCSPISGHRSVSWYQQTPGQGLQFLFEYFSETQRNKGNFPGRFSGRQFSNSRSEMNVSTLELGDSALYLCASSLALAGVQETQYFGPGTRLLVL.

The chain recombines TRBV11-2 with TRBJ1-5, with D hard to call. This CDR3 has 17 residues. Trimming removed 1 base from V and 11 bases from J, with 24 bases in between. Germline lookup yields CDR1 SGHAT and CDR2 FQNNGV. CDR3 protein: CASSLVRWAQGPVAQHF. Here the CDR3 DNA reads TGTGCCAGCAGCTTAGTTAGGTGGGCACAAGGTCCGGTAGCCCAGCATTTT.

The J gene is TRBJ1-6, the V gene TRBV19; TRBD1 aligns across 7 bases. Germline assignment: CDR1 LNHDA and CDR2 SQIVND (reference sequence). The trim removed 7 bases at V and 7 bases at J, leaving 7 bases unmatched. This CDR3 is 14 amino acids long. This CDR3 is CASTLGQLNSPLHF. Written as DNA, the CDR3 is TGTGCCAGTACCCTGGGACAGCTAAATTCACCCCTCCACTTT.

This clone was observed once. V is TRBV7-8 and J is TRBJ1-1; D unresolved. CDR3 length: 16 residues. V was shortened by 4 bases and J by 0 bases, with 15 bases between the two germline ends. Per the germline V gene, CDR1 is SGHVS and CDR2 is FQNEAQ. Written as DNA, the CDR3 is TGTGCCAGCAGCTCGCGCGGACTGATAATGAACACTGAAGCTTTCTTT. Translated, it gives CASSSRGLIMNTEAFF.

The CDR3 region is CASSPPGQGFYNEQFF. DNA of the CDR3: TGTGCCAGCTCACCGCCGGGACAGGGGTTCTACAATGAGCAGTTCTTC. The chain uses TRBV18 and TRBJ2-1; 10 bases match TRBD1. The ends lost 3 bases at V and 3 bases at J; junction bases unmatched: 5. CDR3 length: 16 residues. The germline gives CDR1 KGHSH, CDR2 LQKENI.

This clone is a singleton in its sample. The rearrangement uses TRBV7-8 and TRBJ1-5; possible D gene TRBD1, 6 bases. From germline, CDR1 is SGHVS and CDR2 FQNEAQ. The CDR3 spans 14 residues. Trimming took 1 base from V and 6 from J, leaving 10 bases between them. Written as DNA, the CDR3 is TGTGCCAGCAGCTTAGGGTCCAGGGGTCAGCCCCAGCATTTT. Its translation is CASSLGSRGQPQHF.

This chain's CDR3 is CASSEQGTVTYNEQFF. The CDR3 nucleotides are TGTGCCAGCAGTGAACAGGGGACAGTCACCTACAATGAGCAGTTCTTC. The J gene is TRBJ2-1, the V gene TRBV6-1, with 7 nucleotides matching TRBD1. This CDR3 comprises 16 residues. Germline V gives CDR1 MNHNS, CDR2 SASEGT. The ends lost 2 bases at V and 2 bases at J; junction bases unmatched: 6.

V is TRBV18 and J is TRBJ1-2; no reliable D call. Germline V gene data show CDR1 as KGHSH and CDR2 as LQKENI. There are 14 residues in the CDR3. Trimming took off 3 bases at V and 8 bases at J, with 16 bases between the two ends. This chain's CDR3 is CASSPSIGVEGYTF. CDR3 coding DNA: TGTGCCAGCTCACCCAGCATCGGGGTAGAGGGCTACACCTTC.

V is TRBV4-2 and J is TRBJ2-5, with D uncertain. The germline gives CDR1 LGHNA, CDR2 YNFKEQ. This CDR3 comprises 15 residues. Trimming left V 1 base short and J 6 bases short, with 15 bases between. The CDR3 protein is CASSQGLSSDQTQYF. As DNA, the CDR3 is TGTGCCAGCAGCCAAGGACTTAGCTCCGATCAGACCCAGTACTTC.

V is TRBV7-2 and J is TRBJ2-4, with 8 bases aligning to TRBD2. Germline loops: CDR1 SGHTA, CDR2 FQGNSA. Trimming took 5 bases from V and 0 from J; bases not matched to a gene: 6. This CDR3 is 16 amino acids long. CDR3 bases: TGTGCCAGCAGCCCTAGCGGGCGAATAGCCAAAAACATTCAGTACTTC. The encoded protein is CASSPSGRIAKNIQYF.

The rearrangement uses TRBV11-2 and TRBJ1-1; D remains ambiguous. CDR3 size: 11 residues. The V end lost 1 base, the J end lost 10 bases, and 7 bases lay between the germline ends. Germline V CDR1 and CDR2: SGHAT, FQNNGV. The CDR3, as DNA: TGTGCCAGCAGCTTAGCGCAGGTAGCTTTCTTT. Translation gives CASSLAQVAFF.

This sequence joins TRBV10-1 and TRBJ1-4; the D is unclear. CDR3 size: 14 residues. CDR1 and CDR2 (germline): WNHNN, SYGVQD (reference sequence). V shed 5 bases and J shed 10 bases, with 17 bases lying between them. CDR3 nucleotides: TGCGCCAGCAGTACCTCCGGGAGCCCTGGAAAACTGTTTTTT. It translates to CASSTSGSPGKLFF.

The chain is built from TRBV14 and TRBJ1-5; D perhaps matches TRBD1 (6 bases). Per the germline V gene, CDR1 is SGHDN and CDR2 is FVKESK. Trimming removed 0 bases from V and 4 bases from J, with 13 bases in between. The length of the CDR3 is 16 residues. The CDR3 DNA sequence: TGTGCCAGCAGCCAAGATCGGGGGGCGCGGAATCAGCCCCAGCATTTT. It codes for CASSQDRGARNQPQHF.

In this sample, this clone turned up once. The chain carries TRBV5-6 and TRBJ1-1, with D unclear. This CDR3 region has 11 residues. CDR1 is SGHDT, CDR2 YYEEEE, per germline. V was clipped by 4 bases and J by 12 bases, with 13 bases between them. CDR3 in DNA: TGTGCCAGCAGCCTAGGGAGTAGGACTTTCTTT. Its translation is CASSLGSRTFF.

The rearrangement links TRBV20-1 to TRBJ2-3; D is undetermined. This CDR3 contains 11 residues. Germline CDR1 is DFQATT and CDR2 is SNEGSKA (reference sequence). V was cut by 3 bases and J by 6 bases, with 7 bases left in between. CDR3 residues: CSASPIDTQYF. For the CDR3, the DNA is TGCAGTGCTAGCCCTATTGATACGCAGTATTTT.

J is TRBJ1-3 and V is TRBV7-2, with 9 bases matching TRBD1. The CDR3 is made up of 16 amino acids. V was pared by 5 bases and J by 4 bases, with 9 bases of the junction left unmatched. CDR1 is SGHTA and CDR2 is FQGNSA in the germline V gene. CDR3 coding DNA: TGTGCCAGCAGCGCCACCGGCGGGACAGGGGGAAACACCATATATTTT. This sequence encodes CASSATGGTGGNTIYF. The full variable domain, its missing parts supplied by reference TRBV7-2 and TRBJ1-3, is GAGVSQSPSNKVTEKGKDVELRCDPISGHTALYWYRQSLGQGLEFLIYFQGNSAPDKSGLPSDRFSAERTGGSVSTLTIQRTQQEDSAVYLCASSATGGTGGNTIYFGEGSWLTVV.

V usage is TRBV6-5 and J usage is TRBJ1-1; D is perhaps TRBD1 (5 bases). The germline gives CDR1 MNHEY, CDR2 SVGAGI. This CDR3 contains 13 residues. V was pared by 10 bases and J by 7 bases, with 19 bases between. The CDR3: CATRESDRREAFF. CDR3 in DNA: TGTGCCACCAGGGAAAGTGACAGACGTGAAGCTTTCTTT.